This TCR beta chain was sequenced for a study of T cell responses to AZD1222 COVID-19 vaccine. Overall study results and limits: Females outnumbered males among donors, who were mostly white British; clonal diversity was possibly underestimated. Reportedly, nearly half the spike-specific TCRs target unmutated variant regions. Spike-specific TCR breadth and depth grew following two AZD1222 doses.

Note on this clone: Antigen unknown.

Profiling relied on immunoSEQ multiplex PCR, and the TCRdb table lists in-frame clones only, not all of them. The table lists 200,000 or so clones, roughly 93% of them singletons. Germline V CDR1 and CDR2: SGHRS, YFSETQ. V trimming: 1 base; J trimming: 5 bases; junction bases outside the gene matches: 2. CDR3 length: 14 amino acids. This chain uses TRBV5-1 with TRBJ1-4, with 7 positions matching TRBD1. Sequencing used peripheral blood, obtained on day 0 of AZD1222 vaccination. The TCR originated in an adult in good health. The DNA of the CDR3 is TGCGCCAGCAGCTTGCTACAGGGGAATGAAAAACTGTTTTTT. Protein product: CASSLLQGNEKLFF.